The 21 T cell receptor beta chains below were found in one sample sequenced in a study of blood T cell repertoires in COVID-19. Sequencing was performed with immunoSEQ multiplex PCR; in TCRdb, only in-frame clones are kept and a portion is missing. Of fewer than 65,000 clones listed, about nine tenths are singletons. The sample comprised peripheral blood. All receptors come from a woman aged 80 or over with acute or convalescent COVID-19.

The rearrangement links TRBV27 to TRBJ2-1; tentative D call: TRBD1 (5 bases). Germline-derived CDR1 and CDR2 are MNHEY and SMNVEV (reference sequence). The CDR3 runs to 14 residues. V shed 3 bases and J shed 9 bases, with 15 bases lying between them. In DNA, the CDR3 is TGTGCCAGCAGTTTGGGGCGCCGAATAGGTGAGCAGTTCTTC. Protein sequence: CASSLGRRIGEQFF.

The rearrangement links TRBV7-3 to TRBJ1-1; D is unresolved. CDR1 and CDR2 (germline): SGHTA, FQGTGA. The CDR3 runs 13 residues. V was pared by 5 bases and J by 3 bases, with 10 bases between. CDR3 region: CASSPGVDTEAFF. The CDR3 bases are TGTGCCAGCAGCCCCGGGGTCGACACTGAAGCTTTCTTT.

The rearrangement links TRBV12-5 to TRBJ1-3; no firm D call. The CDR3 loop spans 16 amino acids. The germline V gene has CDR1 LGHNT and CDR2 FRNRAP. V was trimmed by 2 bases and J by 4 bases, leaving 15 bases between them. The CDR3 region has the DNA TGTGCTAGTGGTTTGTACCCAGGCCTGCCGGGAAACACCATATATTTT. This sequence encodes CASGLYPGLPGNTIYF.

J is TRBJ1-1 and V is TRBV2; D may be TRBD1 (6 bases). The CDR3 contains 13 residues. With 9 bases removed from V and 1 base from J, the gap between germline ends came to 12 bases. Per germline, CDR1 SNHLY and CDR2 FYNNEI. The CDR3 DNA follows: TGTGCCAGAAACAGGGAGGGGAACACTGAAGCTTTCTTT. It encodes CARNREGNTEAFF.

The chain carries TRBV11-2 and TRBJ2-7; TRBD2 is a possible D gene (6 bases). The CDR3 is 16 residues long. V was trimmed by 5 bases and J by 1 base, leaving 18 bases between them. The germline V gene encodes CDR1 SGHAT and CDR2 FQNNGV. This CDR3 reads CASSIRGGRGSYEQYF. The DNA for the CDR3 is TGTGCCAGCAGCATCCGTGGGGGGAGAGGGTCCTACGAGCAGTACTTC.

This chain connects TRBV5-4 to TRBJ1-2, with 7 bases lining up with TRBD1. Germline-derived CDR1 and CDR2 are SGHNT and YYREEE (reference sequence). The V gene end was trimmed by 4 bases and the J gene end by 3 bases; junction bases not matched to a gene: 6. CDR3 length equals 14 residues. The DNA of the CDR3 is TGTGCCAGCAGCACGGGCCAGGGGGACTATGGCTACACCTTC. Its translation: CASSTGQGDYGYTF.

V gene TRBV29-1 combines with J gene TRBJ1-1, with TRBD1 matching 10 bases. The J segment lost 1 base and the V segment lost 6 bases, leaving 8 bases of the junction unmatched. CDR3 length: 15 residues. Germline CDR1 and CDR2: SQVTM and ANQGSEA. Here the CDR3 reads CSVIGRDRGNTEAFF. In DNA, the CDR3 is TGCAGCGTGATCGGACGGGACAGGGGGAACACTGAAGCTTTCTTT.

The chain's CDR3 is CASSPAFGEMGNTEAFF. The CDR3 region has the DNA TGTGCCAGCAGTCCAGCATTCGGGGAGATGGGGAACACTGAAGCTTTCTTT. The chain joins TRBV28 to TRBJ1-1, with unresolved D. CDR3 size: 17 residues. V was shortened by 5 bases and J by 1 base, with 20 bases between the two germline ends. The germline V gene has CDR1 MDHEN and CDR2 SYDVKM. The variable domain in full, completed from reference TRBV28 and TRBJ1-1, reads DVKVTQSSRYLVKRTGEKVFLECVQDMDHENMFWYRQDPGLGLRLIYFSYDVKMKEKGDIPEGYSVSREKKERFSLILESASTNQTSMYLCASSPAFGEMGNTEAFFGQGTRLTVV.

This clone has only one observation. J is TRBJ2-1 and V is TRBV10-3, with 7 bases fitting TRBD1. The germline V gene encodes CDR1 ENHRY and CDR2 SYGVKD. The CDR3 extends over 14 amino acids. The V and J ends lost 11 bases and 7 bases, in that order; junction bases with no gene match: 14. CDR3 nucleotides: TGTGCCGCGAACAAAGGGGACAGAACGAATGAGCAGTTCTTC. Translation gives CAANKGDRTNEQFF.

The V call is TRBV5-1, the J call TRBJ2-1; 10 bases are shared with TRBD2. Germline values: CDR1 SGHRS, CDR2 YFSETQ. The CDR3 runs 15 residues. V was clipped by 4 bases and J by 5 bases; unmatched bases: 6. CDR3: CASSRSSGGDNEQFF. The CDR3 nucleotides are TGCGCCAGCAGCCGATCCAGCGGGGGGGACAATGAGCAGTTCTTC.

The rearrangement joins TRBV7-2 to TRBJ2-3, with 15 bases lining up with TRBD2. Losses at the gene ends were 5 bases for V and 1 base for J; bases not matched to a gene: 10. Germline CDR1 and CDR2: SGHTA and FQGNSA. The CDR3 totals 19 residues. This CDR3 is CASSPGLAGGSIRTDTQYF. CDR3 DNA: TGTGCCAGCAGCCCGGGACTAGCGGGGGGTTCCATCCGCACAGATACGCAGTATTTT.

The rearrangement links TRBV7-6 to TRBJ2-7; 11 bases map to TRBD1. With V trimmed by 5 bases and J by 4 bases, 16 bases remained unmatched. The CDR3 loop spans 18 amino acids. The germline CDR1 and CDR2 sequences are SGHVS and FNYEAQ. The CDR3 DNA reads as TGTGCCAGCAGCACCCGAGCCTCAGTAGGGACAGGGGGATACGAGCAGTACTTC. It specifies CASSTRASVGTGGYEQYF.

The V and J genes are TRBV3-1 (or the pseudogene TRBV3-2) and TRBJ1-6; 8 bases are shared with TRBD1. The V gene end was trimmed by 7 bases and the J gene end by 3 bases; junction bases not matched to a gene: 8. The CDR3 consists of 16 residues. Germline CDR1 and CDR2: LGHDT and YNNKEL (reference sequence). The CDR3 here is CASTNRGANYNSPLHF. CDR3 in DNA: TGTGCCAGCACCAACAGGGGGGCAAACTATAATTCACCCCTCCACTTT.

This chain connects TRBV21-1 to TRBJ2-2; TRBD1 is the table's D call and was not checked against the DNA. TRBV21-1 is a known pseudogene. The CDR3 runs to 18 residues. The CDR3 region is CASSPPGQPRRYTGELFF. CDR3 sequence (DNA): TGTGCCAGCAGCCCCCCCGGACAGCCCAGGCGGTACACCGGGGAGCTGTTTTTT.

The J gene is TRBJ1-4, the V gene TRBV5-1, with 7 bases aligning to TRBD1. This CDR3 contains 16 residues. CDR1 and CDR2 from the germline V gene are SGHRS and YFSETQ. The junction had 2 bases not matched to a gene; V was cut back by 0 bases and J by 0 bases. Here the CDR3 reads CASSLEGAATNEKLFF. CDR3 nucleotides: TGCGCCAGCAGCTTGGAGGGGGCAGCAACTAATGAAAAACTGTTTTTT.

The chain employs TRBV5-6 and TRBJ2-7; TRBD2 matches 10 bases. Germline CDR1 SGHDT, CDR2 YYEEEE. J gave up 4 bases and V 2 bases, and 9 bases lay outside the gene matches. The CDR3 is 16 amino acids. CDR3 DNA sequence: TGTGCCAGCAGCTTCTGGCGCAGCGGGGGGGCATACGAGCAGTACTTC. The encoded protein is CASSFWRSGGAYEQYF. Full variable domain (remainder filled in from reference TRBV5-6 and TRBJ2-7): DAGVTQSPTHLIKTRGQQVTLRCSPKSGHDTVSWYQQALGQGPQFIFQYYEEEERQRGNFPDRFSGHQFPNYSSELNVNALLLGDSALYLCASSFWRSGGAYEQYFGPGTRLTVT.

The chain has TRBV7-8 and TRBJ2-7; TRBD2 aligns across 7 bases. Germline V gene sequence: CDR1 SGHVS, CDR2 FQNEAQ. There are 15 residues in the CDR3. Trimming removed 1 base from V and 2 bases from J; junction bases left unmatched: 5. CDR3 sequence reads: CASSLEASGPYEQYF. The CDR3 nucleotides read TGTGCCAGCAGCTTAGAGGCTAGCGGACCCTACGAGCAGTACTTC.

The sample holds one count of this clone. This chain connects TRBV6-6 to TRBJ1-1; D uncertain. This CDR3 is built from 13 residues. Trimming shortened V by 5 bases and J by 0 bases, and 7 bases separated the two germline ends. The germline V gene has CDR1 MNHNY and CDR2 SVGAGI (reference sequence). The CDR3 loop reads CASSQDLNTEAFF. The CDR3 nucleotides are TGTGCCAGCAGTCAAGACTTGAACACTGAAGCTTTCTTT.

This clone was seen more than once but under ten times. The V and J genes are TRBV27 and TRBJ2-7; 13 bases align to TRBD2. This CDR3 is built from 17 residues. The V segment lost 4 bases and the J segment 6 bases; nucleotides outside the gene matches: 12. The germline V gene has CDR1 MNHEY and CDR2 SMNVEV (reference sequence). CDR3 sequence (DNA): TGTGCCAGCAGTTCAACCCGACTAGCGGGAGGTTTGGGCGAGCAGTACTTC. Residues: CASSSTRLAGGLGEQYF.

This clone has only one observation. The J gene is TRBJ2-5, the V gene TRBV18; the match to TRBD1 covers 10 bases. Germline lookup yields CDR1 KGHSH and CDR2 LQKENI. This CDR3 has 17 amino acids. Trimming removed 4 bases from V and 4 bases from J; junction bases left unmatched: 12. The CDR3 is CASSRAKTGGAGETQYF. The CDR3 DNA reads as TGTGCCAGCTCACGGGCGAAGACAGGGGGCGCCGGAGAGACCCAGTACTTC. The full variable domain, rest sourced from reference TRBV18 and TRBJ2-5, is NAGVMQNPRHLVRRRGQEARLRCSPMKGHSHVYWYRQLPEEGLKFMVYLQKENIIDESGMPKERFSAEFPKEGPSILRIQQVVRGDSAAYFCASSRAKTGGAGETQYFGPGTRLLVL.

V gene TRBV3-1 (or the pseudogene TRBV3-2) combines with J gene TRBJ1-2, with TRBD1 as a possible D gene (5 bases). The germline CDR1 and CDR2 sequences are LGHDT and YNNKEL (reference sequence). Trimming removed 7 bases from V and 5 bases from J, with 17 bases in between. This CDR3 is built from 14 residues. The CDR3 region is CASTPAQGRYGYTF. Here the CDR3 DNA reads TGTGCCAGCACCCCGGCCCAGGGCCGGTATGGCTACACCTTC.